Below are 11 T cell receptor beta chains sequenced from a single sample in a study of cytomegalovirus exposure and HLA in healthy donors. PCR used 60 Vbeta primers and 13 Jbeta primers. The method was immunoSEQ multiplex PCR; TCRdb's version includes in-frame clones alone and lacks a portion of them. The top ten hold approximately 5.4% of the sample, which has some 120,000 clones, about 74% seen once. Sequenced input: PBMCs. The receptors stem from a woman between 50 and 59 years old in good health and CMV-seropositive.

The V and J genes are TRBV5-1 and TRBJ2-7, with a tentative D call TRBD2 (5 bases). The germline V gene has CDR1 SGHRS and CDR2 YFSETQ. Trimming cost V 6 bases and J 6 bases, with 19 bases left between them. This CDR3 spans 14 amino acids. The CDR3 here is CASKQGPEGCEQYF. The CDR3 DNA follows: TGCGCCAGCAAGCAAGGGCCTGAGGGTTGCGAGCAGTACTTC.

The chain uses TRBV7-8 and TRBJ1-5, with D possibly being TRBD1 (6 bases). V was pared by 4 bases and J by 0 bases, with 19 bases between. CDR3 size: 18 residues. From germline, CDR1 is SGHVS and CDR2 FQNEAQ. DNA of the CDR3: TGTGCCAGCAGCTGGGCAGACCTAGGGGGATATAGCAATCAGCCCCAGCATTTT. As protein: CASSWADLGGYSNQPQHF.

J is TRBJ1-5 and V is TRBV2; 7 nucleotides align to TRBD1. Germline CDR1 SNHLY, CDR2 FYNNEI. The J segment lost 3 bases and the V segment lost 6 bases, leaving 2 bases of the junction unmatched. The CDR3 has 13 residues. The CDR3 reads CASRGQFNQPQHF. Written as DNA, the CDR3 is TGTGCCAGCAGGGGACAGTTCAATCAGCCCCAGCATTTT.

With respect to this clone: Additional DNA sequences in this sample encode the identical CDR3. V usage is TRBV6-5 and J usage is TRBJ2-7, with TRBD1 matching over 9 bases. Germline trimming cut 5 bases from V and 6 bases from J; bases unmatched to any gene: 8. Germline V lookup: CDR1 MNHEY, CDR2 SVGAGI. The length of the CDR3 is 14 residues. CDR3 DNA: TGTGCCAGCAGTGCGGGGACAGGGACAGGCGAGCAGTACTTC. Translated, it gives CASSAGTGTGEQYF.

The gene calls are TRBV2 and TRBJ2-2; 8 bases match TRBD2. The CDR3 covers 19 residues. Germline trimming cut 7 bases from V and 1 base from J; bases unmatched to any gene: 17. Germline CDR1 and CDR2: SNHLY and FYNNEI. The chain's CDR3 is CASMGGRAGGALNTGELFF. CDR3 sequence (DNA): TGTGCCAGCATGGGGGGCCGGGCGGGGGGCGCATTGAACACCGGGGAGCTGTTTTTT.

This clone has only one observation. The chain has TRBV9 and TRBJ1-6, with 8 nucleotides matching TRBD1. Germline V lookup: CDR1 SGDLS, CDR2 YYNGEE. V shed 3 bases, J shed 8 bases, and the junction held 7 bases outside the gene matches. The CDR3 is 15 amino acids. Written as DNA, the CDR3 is TGTGCCAGCAGCGCGCACCGGACAGGGTATTCACCCCTCCACTTT. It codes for CASSAHRTGYSPLHF. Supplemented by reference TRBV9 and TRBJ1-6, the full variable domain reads DSGVTQTPKHLITATGQRVTLRCSPRSGDLSVYWYQQSLDQGLQFLIQYYNGEERAKGNILERFSAQQFPDLHSELNLSSLELGDSALYFCASSAHRTGYSPLHFGNGTRLTVT.

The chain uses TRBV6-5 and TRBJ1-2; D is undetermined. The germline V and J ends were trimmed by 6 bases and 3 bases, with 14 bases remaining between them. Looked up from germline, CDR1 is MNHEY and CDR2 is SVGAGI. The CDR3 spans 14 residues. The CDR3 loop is CASRRRGRDYGYTF. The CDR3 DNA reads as TGTGCCAGCAGGAGGAGAGGGAGGGACTATGGCTACACCTTC.

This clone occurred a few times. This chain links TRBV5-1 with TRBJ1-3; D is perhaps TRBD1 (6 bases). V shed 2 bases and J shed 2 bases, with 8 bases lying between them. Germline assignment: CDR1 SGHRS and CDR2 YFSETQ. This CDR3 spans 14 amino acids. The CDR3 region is CASSFTGTGNTIYF. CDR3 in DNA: TGCGCCAGCAGCTTTACAGGGACTGGAAACACCATATATTTT.

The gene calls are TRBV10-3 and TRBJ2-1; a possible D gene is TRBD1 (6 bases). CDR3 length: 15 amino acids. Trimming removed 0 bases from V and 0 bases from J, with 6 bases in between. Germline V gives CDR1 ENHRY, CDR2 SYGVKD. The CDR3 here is CAISESGGSYNEQFF. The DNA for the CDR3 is TGTGCCATCAGTGAGTCAGGGGGCTCCTACAATGAGCAGTTCTTC.

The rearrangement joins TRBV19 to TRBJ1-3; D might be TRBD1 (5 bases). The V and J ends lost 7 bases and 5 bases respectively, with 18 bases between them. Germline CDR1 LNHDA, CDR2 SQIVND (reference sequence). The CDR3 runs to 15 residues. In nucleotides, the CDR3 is TGTGCCAGTATTCCCCCTCAGGGCGTGCGAAACACCATATATTTT. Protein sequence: CASIPPQGVRNTIYF.

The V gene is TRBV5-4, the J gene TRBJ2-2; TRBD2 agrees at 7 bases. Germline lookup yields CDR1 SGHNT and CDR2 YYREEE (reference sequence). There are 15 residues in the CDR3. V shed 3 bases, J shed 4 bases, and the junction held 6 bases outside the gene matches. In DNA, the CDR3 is TGTGCCAGCAGCTCCGGGACTACCGCCACCGGGGAGCTGTTTTTT. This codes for CASSSGTTATGELFF.